This paragraph covers one T cell receptor (beta chain) sequence. The table lists this clonotype with many counts. What antigen it recognizes has not been identified. No base quality information exists; no much larger clone differs at one position. The source of the sample is a study of Graves' ophthalmopathy and Graves' hyperthyroidism (dated by TCRdb to 2017 to 2018). Regarding the study in general: A patient counted as having stable hyperthyroidism if there was no progression to ophthalmopathy within 18 months of follow-up. In total, around 130 blood samples were TCR-sequenced: fewer than 50 ophthalmopathy, 75 hyperthyroidism and about 17 hyperthyroidism-to-ophthalmopathy patients. Following sample collection, hyperthyroidism patients were given methimazole at a starting dose of 30 mg daily, and ophthalmopathy patients were given high-dose intravenous methylprednisolone. The independent validation cohort included about 20 hyperthyroidism patients plus 17 patients who later progressed from hyperthyroidism to ophthalmopathy. To tell Graves' ophthalmopathy apart from Graves' hyperthyroidism, and to predict which patients would progress to ophthalmopathy, the study relied on TCR beta repertoire signatures. In roughly six hyperthyroidism patients, the T-cell repertoires found in thyroid tissue were compared with those found in blood. A discovery set of 100 patients (around 40 ophthalmopathy, 57 stable hyperthyroidism) was enrolled to explore V-J signatures distinguishing ophthalmopathy from hyperthyroidism.

Patients with hyperthyroidism were aged 18 to 65 years, had been newly diagnosed, and had a disease duration of less than 2 months. Anyone with other autoimmune diseases, uncontrolled infections, pregnancy or lactation was excluded from the study. Diagnosis was based on clinical symptoms, serum thyroxine, TRAb, thyroid ultrasound and orbital computed tomography. Total RNA was extracted with Trizol reagent and quality-checked on an Agilent 2100 Bioanalyzer. TCR beta CDR3 regions were amplified from RNA transcripts for repertoire sequencing. The first round was an RT-PCR using HTBI primers with the Qiagen OneStep RT-PCR kit, and this first round was followed by a second-round multiplex PCR, then size selection and purification. The libraries underwent paired-end sequencing with 100 bp reads on an Illumina HiSeq2000. Under the source paper's analysis protocol: Reads were processed with SOAPnuke, discarding reads with adapters, uncalled bases, mean Phred below 15, or no exact constant-primer or identifier match. COPE v1.2.5 was used to merge the high-quality paired reads. Each unique nucleotide sequence was defined as a clonotype, and clonotypes were aligned to IMGT TRB V, D and J references with MiTCR v1.1. The analysis was limited to V-J combinations with a frequency above 0.0001, which together covered just over 98% of the repertoires. For each V-J combination, a TCR clonal expansion and chaos score was defined as the ratio of F50 clonal expansion to chaos observed in the TCRdist matrix. Welch's t-statistics and random forest were used to reduce features to 10 to 15 V-J combinations, which were fed into a naive Bayes classifier. The similarity between thyroid and blood repertoires was quantified using the Morisita-Horn index. TCRdb trimmed public reads at Q25 via fastp, called clones via MiXCR and kept in-frame beta chains. Rows merge per CDR3 protein into single entries with the most common DNA and genes. The authors' filters were not applied to this entry. For this sample the table gives approximately 540,000 distinct CDR3 sequences, of which 35% to 40% were detected only once. The ten biggest clones cover less than 4.5% of the sample.

Broad study findings and their caveats: In validation, the model predicted ophthalmopathy progression with about 64% sensitivity and 72.22% specificity; 12 predicted patients were CT-confirmed with GO in a median of roughly 6.8 months. Ophthalmopathy was separated from stable hyperthyroidism by the 13-signature model with about 90% sensitivity and just under 84% specificity in cross-validation and with 80%/75% in the test set. Most expanded thyroid clonotypes with a frequency above 0.001 also appeared in blood, which suggests that blood repertoires may reflect the immune response in the thyroid. Sample size was not predetermined statistically, and investigators were not blinded to group allocation.

V is clipped by 1 base and J by 4 bases, and the sequence between their germline boundaries is 19 bases long. From cysteine to phenylalanine, the CDR3 is 17 amino acids long. Only the CDR3 region is kept as DNA, spanning 51 bases read in frame from base 1. Via the germline V gene, CDR1 is SQVTM and CDR2 ANQGSEA. Sequencing was performed on peripheral blood or thyroid tissue (not recorded which). The sequence joins TRBV29-1 to TRBJ2-2; D gene: possibly TRBD1, on 6 matching bases. The origin of this receptor is an adult man with Graves' hyperthyroidism. The CDR3 protein sequence reads: CSVEGSAKDRITGELFF. The sequenced DNA: TGCAGCGTTGAAGGTTCAGCAAAAGACAGGATCACCGGGGAGCTGTTTTTT.